This T cell receptor (beta chain) was sequenced in a study of blood T cell repertoires in COVID-19. In the study overall: Symptom resolution, clearance, or two negative PCRs marked donors in Cohort 3 as recovered.

Source study methods: Amplifying reference gene primers gave estimates of nucleated cell counts. Profiled with immunoSEQ multiplex PCR; TCRdb holds only in-frame clones, not every one. V and J calls and clone size are copied from that table; D and trimming were computed from the DNA. The sample contains approximately 360,000 clones, about 90% of which appear only once. Adults between roughly 18 and 90 years of age took part from fewer than 30 US areas. This clone was counted only a few times. The germline CDR1 and CDR2 sequences are GTSNPN and SVGIG (reference sequence). V dropped 2 bases and J dropped 3 bases, with 6 bases sitting between them. There are 12 residues in the CDR3.

The chain employs TRBV30 and TRBJ2-3; D uncertain. This sequence was found in a man aged 40-49 years in a cohort exposed to, infected with or recovered from COVID-19 (not recorded which). The source material was PBMCs or T cells enriched from blood (not recorded which). Written as DNA, the CDR3 is TGTGCCTGGAGTCTTCAGACAGATACGCAGTATTTT. This gives the protein CAWSLQTDTQYF.